Listed below are T cell receptor beta chains from one sample, sequenced in a study of blood T cell repertoires in COVID-19. Clones were sequenced by immunoSEQ multiplex PCR, and TCRdb holds only the in-frame ones, with some missing. The data contain 100,000 or so clones, around 87% of them seen just once; the ten biggest clones take up over 2.5%. The sample consisted of peripheral blood. The receptor source for this set is a man aged 45 to 65 with active or convalescent COVID-19. The conserved cysteine and the conserved F or W are not part of the CDR3 here. Fields, in order: V gene, J gene, CDR3 length, CDR3 protein.

v_call: TRBV3-1/TRBV3-2; j_call: TRBJ1-2; cdr3_length: 12; cdr3_aa: ASSHSGASGGYT
v_call: TRBV5-6; j_call: TRBJ2-1; cdr3_length: 11; cdr3_aa: ASSFGNTGEQF
v_call: TRBV10-2; j_call: TRBJ1-4; cdr3_length: 12; cdr3_aa: ASKPGATNEKLF
v_call: TRBV7-2; j_call: TRBJ2-2; cdr3_length: 14; cdr3_aa: ASSLAPRTVTGELF
v_call: TRBV19; j_call: TRBJ2-3; cdr3_length: 13; cdr3_aa: ASSIQSASTDTQY
v_call: TRBV6-5; j_call: TRBJ2-7; cdr3_length: 10; cdr3_aa: ASRNRLYEQY
v_call: TRBV28; j_call: TRBJ2-2; cdr3_length: 9; cdr3_aa: ASSFHGELF
v_call: TRBV19; j_call: TRBJ1-5; cdr3_length: 13; cdr3_aa: ASSMDFGAHQPQH
v_call: TRBV11-2; j_call: TRBJ2-3; cdr3_length: 13; cdr3_aa: ASSLGVSGADTQY
v_call: TRBV7-7; j_call: TRBJ2-5; cdr3_length: 14; cdr3_aa: ASSLGTSGAEETQY
v_call: TRBV3-1/TRBV3-2; j_call: TRBJ2-2; cdr3_length: 11; cdr3_aa: ASSQVGARELF
v_call: TRBV6-6; j_call: TRBJ2-1; cdr3_length: 15; cdr3_aa: ASSLTGGPSSYNEQF
v_call: TRBV4-3; j_call: TRBJ2-6; cdr3_length: 14; cdr3_aa: ASSQTTGAGANVLT
v_call: TRBV5-4; j_call: TRBJ2-3; cdr3_length: 13; cdr3_aa: ASSLDGGGTDTQY
v_call: TRBV5-1; j_call: TRBJ2-3; cdr3_length: 13; cdr3_aa: ASKMSGARTDTQY
v_call: TRBV6-4; j_call: TRBJ2-3; cdr3_length: 12; cdr3_aa: ASSLQGGTDTQY
v_call: TRBV28; j_call: TRBJ1-5; cdr3_length: 14; cdr3_aa: ASREEDNWGLRAQH
v_call: TRBV4-1; j_call: TRBJ1-1; cdr3_length: 12; cdr3_aa: ASSQPRMNTEAF
v_call: TRBV6-5; j_call: TRBJ2-5; cdr3_length: 12; cdr3_aa: ASSQQGLRETQY
v_call: TRBV30; j_call: TRBJ1-1; cdr3_length: 11; cdr3_aa: AENRGLYTEAF
v_call: TRBV5-6; j_call: TRBJ1-1; cdr3_length: 13; cdr3_aa: ASSWKTGLDTEAF
v_call: TRBV7-9; j_call: TRBJ2-3; cdr3_length: 12; cdr3_aa: ATQDSDGTDTQY
v_call: TRBV7-6; j_call: TRBJ1-4; cdr3_length: 13; cdr3_aa: ASSLAGRVDEKLF
v_call: TRBV7-9; j_call: TRBJ1-5; cdr3_length: 11; cdr3_aa: ASSSTGAQPQH
v_call: TRBV3-1/TRBV3-2; j_call: TRBJ1-3; cdr3_length: 12; cdr3_aa: ASSPSGGGNTIY
v_call: TRBV19; j_call: TRBJ1-2; cdr3_length: 12; cdr3_aa: ASSDSGQGYGYT
v_call: TRBV29-1; j_call: TRBJ1-2; cdr3_length: 9; cdr3_aa: SVGQVNGYT
v_call: TRBV4-1; j_call: TRBJ1-1; cdr3_length: 12; cdr3_aa: ASSSRDKNTEAF
v_call: TRBV29-1; j_call: TRBJ2-7; cdr3_length: 11; cdr3_aa: SVEDQEGYEQY